Described below is a single T cell receptor beta chain sequence and its context. Its antigen remains unknown. The table came from immunoSEQ multiplex PCR; TCRdb's copy has only in-frame clones and leaves some out. This sample has under 70,000 clones, with around 88% found just once. This specimen belongs to a study of OX40 agonist ivuxolimab in advanced cancers. For the study at large: Two patients with cutaneous melanoma and one with hepatocellular carcinoma, three in total, showed partial responses.

Study conclusions and caveats: Researchers did not establish what antigens the expanded peripheral T cells target. Circulating CD4+ and CD8+ T cells showed clonal expansion by week 6 at 0.1 to 3.0 mg/kg.

V was cut by 4 bases and J by 3 bases, with 13 bases left in between. The CDR3 totals 15 residues. Looked up from germline, CDR1 is LNHDA and CDR2 is SQIVND (reference sequence). The sequence was obtained from an adult with an advanced solid tumor such as melanoma, head and neck, liver or kidney cancer. The chain uses TRBV19 and TRBJ2-1, with D possibly being TRBD2 (7 bases). The sample in question was CD4+ or CD8+ T cells sorted from blood, obtained in a trial of the OX40 agonist ivuxolimab. CDR3 sequence: CASSSGGGGYNEQFF. The CDR3 DNA reads TGTGCCAGTAGTAGTGGGGGAGGGGGCTACAATGAGCAGTTCTTC.